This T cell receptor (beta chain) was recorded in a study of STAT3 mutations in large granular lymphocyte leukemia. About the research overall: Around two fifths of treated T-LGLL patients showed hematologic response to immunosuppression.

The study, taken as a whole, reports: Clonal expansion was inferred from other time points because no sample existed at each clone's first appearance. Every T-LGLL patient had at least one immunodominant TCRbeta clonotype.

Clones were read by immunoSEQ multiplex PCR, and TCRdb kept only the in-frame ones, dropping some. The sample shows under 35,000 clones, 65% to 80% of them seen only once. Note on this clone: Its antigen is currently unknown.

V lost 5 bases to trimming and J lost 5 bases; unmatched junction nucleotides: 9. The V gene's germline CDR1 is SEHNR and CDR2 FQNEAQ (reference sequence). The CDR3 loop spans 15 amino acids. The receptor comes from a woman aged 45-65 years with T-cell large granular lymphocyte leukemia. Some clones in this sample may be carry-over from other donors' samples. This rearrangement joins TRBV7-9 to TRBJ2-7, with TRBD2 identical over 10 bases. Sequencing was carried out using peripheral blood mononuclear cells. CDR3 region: CASSDPGLARDEQYF. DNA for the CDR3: TGTGCCAGCAGCGACCCGGGACTAGCGAGGGACGAGCAGTACTTC.